The clone carrying this T cell receptor (beta chain) showed up just once. These data belong to a study of blood T cell repertoires in COVID-19. V was clipped by 5 bases and J by 1 base; unmatched bases: 4. The CDR3 consists of 14 residues. Germline CDR1 LNHDA, CDR2 SQIVND (reference sequence). Assay used: immunoSEQ multiplex PCR; TCRdb lists only in-frame clones, some missing. The repertoire holds about 280,000 clones, with about 85% as singletons. The sequence was collected from a human donor in a cohort sampled during active COVID-19. The chain couples TRBV19 to TRBJ2-5; TRBD1 aligns across 7 bases. Specimen: peripheral blood. The chain's CDR3 is CASSSGQAQETQYF. Written as DNA, the CDR3 is TGTGCCAGTAGTTCCGGACAGGCCCAAGAGACCCAGTACTTC.